These 13 T cell receptor beta chains share one sample of origin, sequenced in a study of blood T cell repertoires in COVID-19. Sequencing was performed with immunoSEQ multiplex PCR; in TCRdb, only in-frame clones are kept and a portion is missing. The sample lists 200,000 to 250,000 clones; nearly 90% were seen once. The sequencing sample was made of PBMCs or T cells enriched from blood (not recorded which). The receptors were gathered from a man aged 30 to 39 who had recovered from COVID-19.

V usage is TRBV28 and J usage is TRBJ2-3; no clear D gene. The germline V gene encodes CDR1 MDHEN and CDR2 SYDVKM. V was cut by 7 bases and J by 0 bases, with 11 bases left in between. The CDR3 consists of 14 residues. Here the CDR3 DNA reads TGTGCCAGCATGCCGGGTAGAAGCACAGATACGCAGTATTTT. It is translated as CASMPGRSTDTQYF. The variable domain in full, completed from reference TRBV28 and TRBJ2-3, reads DVKVTQSSRYLVKRTGEKVFLECVQDMDHENMFWYRQDPGLGLRLIYFSYDVKMKEKGDIPEGYSVSREKKERFSLILESASTNQTSMYLCASMPGRSTDTQYFGPGTRLTVL.

This chain joins TRBV19 and TRBJ2-5, with 9 positions matching TRBD1. CDR3 length: 14 amino acids. V gave up 5 bases and J gave up 3 bases; unmatched junction bases: 4. Germline CDR1 LNHDA, CDR2 SQIVND (reference sequence). CDR3 DNA sequence: TGTGCCAGTAGTCCTTGGACAGGGGAAGAGACCCAGTACTTC. Translation: CASSPWTGEETQYF.

In its sample, this clone was seen once. The genes are TRBV19 and TRBJ2-7, with D uncertain. The CDR3 length is 14 residues. The germline CDR1 and CDR2 sequences are LNHDA and SQIVND (reference sequence). V lost 4 bases and J 6 bases, leaving 16 bases between the germline ends. The CDR3 nucleotides are TGTGCCAGTAGTAGCCCGGGTTTGTTTCGCGAGCAGTACTTC. As protein: CASSSPGLFREQYF.

Points on this clone: Within the sample, other DNA sequences also encode this same CDR3. V is TRBV5-1 and J is TRBJ1-1; the D is unclear. Trimming shortened V by 0 bases and J by 0 bases, and 6 bases separated the two germline ends. The CDR3 runs 14 residues. CDR1 and CDR2 from the germline V gene are SGHRS and YFSETQ. The CDR3 DNA reads TGCGCCAGCAGCTTGGACAGTTTGAACACTGAAGCTTTCTTT. Its translation: CASSLDSLNTEAFF.

The genes are TRBV5-1 and TRBJ2-5; weak D call: TRBD2 (6 bases). This CDR3 is built from 15 residues. Trimming shortened V by 4 bases and J by 0 bases, and 13 bases separated the two germline ends. Germline assignment: CDR1 SGHRS and CDR2 YFSETQ. Here the CDR3 DNA reads TGCGCCAGCAGCCCTTCTGCGGGGTACCAAGAGACCCAGTACTTC. Translation: CASSPSAGYQETQYF.

With respect to this clone: In the same sample, other DNA sequences code for this CDR3. The chain is built from TRBV19 and TRBJ1-5; the D gene is possibly TRBD1 (5 bases). The CDR3 runs 16 residues. The germline V gene encodes CDR1 LNHDA and CDR2 SQIVND (reference sequence). Trimming shortened V by 5 bases and J by 0 bases, and 14 bases separated the two germline ends. The CDR3 loop is CASSGRGRYSNQPQHF. The CDR3 DNA reads TGTGCCAGTAGTGGAAGGGGAAGATATAGCAATCAGCCCCAGCATTTT.

The chain links TRBV6-4 to TRBJ2-3, with TRBD2 matching over 10 bases. This CDR3 comprises 15 residues. V lost 5 bases to trimming and J lost 1 base; unmatched junction nucleotides: 3. Germline CDR1 reads MRHNA; CDR2 reads SNTAGT. The DNA of the CDR3 is TGTGCCAGCAGTCGAGGGACTAGCGGCACAGATACGCAGTATTTT. Protein sequence: CASSRGTSGTDTQYF.

This clone was observed once. J is TRBJ2-7 and V is TRBV28; 14 bases fit TRBD2. Trimming took 6 bases from V and 2 from J; bases not matched to a gene: 18. The CDR3 contains 20 residues. The germline V gene has CDR1 MDHEN and CDR2 SYDVKM. The CDR3 coding sequence is TGTGCCAGCAGCCCCGCCGGGGGGGCTGGACTAGCGGGAGGTCCCTACGAGCAGTACTTC. Protein sequence: CASSPAGGAGLAGGPYEQYF.

This rearrangement joins TRBV4-1 to TRBJ2-5; 10 bases are a match to TRBD2. The germline gives CDR1 MGHRA, CDR2 YSYEKL. This CDR3 is built from 16 residues. V was clipped by 4 bases and J by 1 base; unmatched bases: 6. The CDR3 protein is CASSLRIAGGQETQYF. The DNA of the CDR3 is TGCGCCAGCAGCCTTCGGATAGCGGGGGGCCAAGAGACCCAGTACTTC.

This rearrangement joins TRBV18 to TRBJ1-2, with a weak D call TRBD1 (5 bases). The ends were cut back, 2 bases at V and 5 bases at J, with 12 bases in the middle. The CDR3 is made up of 14 amino acids. Germline V gene lookup returns CDR1 KGHSH and CDR2 LQKENI. CDR3 region: CASSPVQDLYGYTF. CDR3 sequence (DNA): TGTGCCAGCTCACCAGTACAGGATTTATATGGCTACACCTTC.

V gene TRBV18 combines with J gene TRBJ2-6; 9 bases line up with TRBD2. Germline CDR1 reads KGHSH; CDR2 reads LQKENI. The V segment lost 11 bases and the J segment 0 bases; nucleotides outside the gene matches: 20. CDR3 size: 20 residues. The CDR3 loop is CAFTGDLASGTPSGANVLTF. DNA for the CDR3: TGTGCCTTCACCGGGGATTTGGCTAGCGGGACTCCCTCTGGGGCCAACGTCCTGACTTTC. Complete variable domain (other parts from reference TRBV18 and TRBJ2-6): NAGVMQNPRHLVRRRGQEARLRCSPMKGHSHVYWYRQLPEEGLKFMVYLQKENIIDESGMPKERFSAEFPKEGPSILRIQQVVRGDSAAYFCAFTGDLASGTPSGANVLTFGAGSRLTVL.

This chain uses TRBV4-1 with TRBJ2-2, with 10 bases that match TRBD2. V lost 3 bases and J lost 4; bases outside the gene matches: 14. This CDR3 is 19 amino acids long. Germline V gene lookup returns CDR1 MGHRA and CDR2 YSYEKL. CDR3 protein: CASSQATSGSLGSTGELFF. The CDR3 DNA sequence: TGCGCCAGCAGCCAGGCGACTAGCGGGTCTTTAGGTAGCACCGGGGAGCTGTTTTTT.

The CDR3 protein is CASSHPLTGGGETQYF. In nucleotides, the CDR3 is TGTGCCAGCAGCCATCCCCTTACGGGGGGGGGAGAGACCCAGTACTTC. V usage is TRBV3-1 (or the pseudogene TRBV3-2) and J usage is TRBJ2-5, with 8 bases lining up with TRBD2. CDR3 length equals 16 residues. CDR1 and CDR2 (germline): LGHDT, YNNKEL (reference sequence). The V gene end was trimmed by 3 bases and the J gene end by 4 bases; junction bases not matched to a gene: 10.